These T cell receptor beta chains were read from a single sample in a study of response to subunit inactivated influenza vaccine. TCRdb independently ran MiXCR on the RT-PCR reads; one entry per CDR3 protein. This repertoire shows roughly 550,000 distinct CDR3 sequences, 20% to 25% found once; its top ten account for about 3%. A further study also used this sample, focusing on T cells expressing NK-cell markers.

The source was CD4+ T cells sorted from PBMCs, collected less than 13 days after vaccination. The receptors derive from a man aged 45-65 years who received an inactivated influenza vaccine. The CDR3 runs from the conserved cysteine through the conserved F or W. The order of the fields is clone size, D gene, J gene, V gene, CDR3 DNA, CDR3 protein. The D gene is left open where the match is weak. Clone sizes are given selectively: once, few, many, or a class where the clone is expanded.

abundance: -; d_gene: -; j_gene: TRBJ2-7; v_gene: TRBV4-1; CDR3nt: TGCGCCAGCAGCCAAGAAAGAGGAGGGGGGCTTTCGGGAGAGCAGTACTTC; CDR3aa: CASSQERGGGLSGEQYF
abundance: few; d_gene: -; j_gene: TRBJ2-7; v_gene: TRBV7-9; CDR3nt: TGTGCCAGCAGCCAACGCAACGGCTACGAGCAGTACTTC; CDR3aa: CASSQRNGYEQYF
abundance: few; d_gene: TRBD2; j_gene: TRBJ2-5; v_gene: TRBV5-6; CDR3nt: TGTGCCAGCAGCCTGGGACTAGCGGGAAGTTTGAAGACCCAGTACTTC; CDR3aa: CASSLGLAGSLKTQYF
abundance: once; d_gene: TRBD1; j_gene: TRBJ1-5; v_gene: TRBV3-1; CDR3nt: TGTGCCAGCAGCCAGCAGACAGGGCCCAATCAGCCCCAGCATTTT; CDR3aa: CASSQQTGPNQPQHF
abundance: -; d_gene: TRBD1; j_gene: TRBJ1-2; v_gene: TRBV20-1; CDR3nt: TGCAGTGCTAGAGGGACAGGGGCTTTTGGCTACACCTTC; CDR3aa: CSARGTGAFGYTF
abundance: -; d_gene: -; j_gene: TRBJ2-5; v_gene: TRBV6-2/TRBV6-3; CDR3nt: TGTGCCAGCAAAAGTTCCCTCGATCGGGGGACCCAGTACTTC; CDR3aa: CASKSSLDRGTQYF
abundance: few; d_gene: -; j_gene: TRBJ2-1; v_gene: TRBV19; CDR3nt: TGTGCCAGTACCCCCTCGGGGGGCCGCGCCTACAATGAGCAGTTCTTC; CDR3aa: CASTPSGGRAYNEQFF
abundance: -; d_gene: -; j_gene: TRBJ1-6; v_gene: TRBV21-1; CDR3nt: TGTGCCAGCAGCAAAGGCCCAGGGGGAAACCACCTCCACTTT; CDR3aa: CASSKGPGGNHLHF
abundance: many; d_gene: -; j_gene: TRBJ2-1; v_gene: TRBV24-1; CDR3nt: TGTGCCACCAGTGATGCCCTTCGAGGCTTCGATGAGCAGTTCTTC; CDR3aa: CATSDALRGFDEQFF
abundance: -; d_gene: TRBD1; j_gene: TRBJ2-7; v_gene: TRBV6-2/TRBV6-3; CDR3nt: TGTGCCAGCAACGACAGGGGGCGAGCCTACGAGCAGTACTTC; CDR3aa: CASNDRGRAYEQYF
abundance: -; d_gene: TRBD1; j_gene: TRBJ1-2; v_gene: TRBV27; CDR3nt: TGTGCCAGCAGTAAAAAAGGACAGGCTAAATATGGCTACACCTTC; CDR3aa: CASSKKGQAKYGYTF
abundance: few; d_gene: -; j_gene: TRBJ2-1; v_gene: TRBV12-3/TRBV12-4; CDR3nt: TGTGCCAGCAGTTTAAGTCACTACAATGAGCAGTTCTTC; CDR3aa: CASSLSHYNEQFF
abundance: few; d_gene: TRBD1; j_gene: TRBJ1-4; v_gene: TRBV4-1; CDR3nt: TGCGCCAGCAGCCCGGGGGACAGGGACAATGAAAAACTGTTTTTT; CDR3aa: CASSPGDRDNEKLFF
abundance: -; d_gene: -; j_gene: TRBJ1-6; v_gene: TRBV10-3; CDR3nt: TGTGCCATCAGCCCAGGGAGATCACCCCTCCACTTT; CDR3aa: CAISPGRSPLHF
abundance: few; d_gene: -; j_gene: TRBJ2-5; v_gene: TRBV5-1; CDR3nt: TGCGCCAGCAGCTGGAGCGGCCCAGAGACCCAGTACTTC; CDR3aa: CASSWSGPETQYF
abundance: -; d_gene: -; j_gene: TRBJ1-1; v_gene: TRBV20-1; CDR3nt: TGCAGTGCTCCCGAGGGGAGGCTGAACACTGAAGCTTTCTTT; CDR3aa: CSAPEGRLNTEAFF
abundance: few; d_gene: TRBD1; j_gene: TRBJ2-1; v_gene: TRBV12-3/TRBV12-4; CDR3nt: TGTGCCAGCAGACGGACAGGAGGTGAGCAGTTCTTC; CDR3aa: CASRRTGGEQFF
abundance: -; d_gene: -; j_gene: TRBJ1-1; v_gene: TRBV5-5; CDR3nt: TGTGCCAGCACCTCGGTAGGGGACACTGAAGCTTTCTTT; CDR3aa: CASTSVGDTEAFF
abundance: -; d_gene: -; j_gene: TRBJ2-5; v_gene: TRBV28; CDR3nt: TGTGCCAGCATAAACGCGGGACACTCACAAGAGACCCAGTACTTC; CDR3aa: CASINAGHSQETQYF
abundance: many; d_gene: -; j_gene: TRBJ2-7; v_gene: TRBV5-6; CDR3nt: TGTGCCAGCAGCTTGTTCTTTCCGATCATCTCCTACGAGCAGTACTTC; CDR3aa: CASSLFFPIISYEQYF
abundance: -; d_gene: -; j_gene: TRBJ1-1; v_gene: TRBV3-1; CDR3nt: TGTGCCAGCAGCCAAGATCGTTTACAGGGAGGGGGCACTGAAGCTTTCTTT; CDR3aa: CASSQDRLQGGGTEAFF
abundance: -; d_gene: -; j_gene: TRBJ2-2; v_gene: TRBV7-9; CDR3nt: TGTGCCAGCAGCTTAAGGGCAGCCGCGAACACCGGGGAGCTGTTTTTT; CDR3aa: CASSLRAAANTGELFF
abundance: few; d_gene: -; j_gene: TRBJ1-4; v_gene: TRBV12-3/TRBV12-4; CDR3nt: TGTGCCAGCACAACGACAGGTGGAGGTGAAAAACTGTTTTTT; CDR3aa: CASTTTGGGEKLFF
abundance: few; d_gene: -; j_gene: TRBJ2-6; v_gene: TRBV25-1; CDR3nt: TGTGCCAGCAGTGCGCAGGGCTCTGGGGCCAACGTCCTGACTTTC; CDR3aa: CASSAQGSGANVLTF
abundance: -; d_gene: -; j_gene: TRBJ1-3; v_gene: TRBV6-1; CDR3nt: TGTGCCAGCAGGACCTCACAGCGGCCCGAGAGTGGAAACACCATATATTTT; CDR3aa: CASRTSQRPESGNTIYF
abundance: -; d_gene: -; j_gene: TRBJ1-4; v_gene: TRBV12-3/TRBV12-4; CDR3nt: TGTGCCAGCAGGACAGTGCGGATGGGTAAAAAACTGTTTTTT; CDR3aa: CASRTVRMGKKLFF
abundance: few; d_gene: -; j_gene: TRBJ2-2; v_gene: TRBV6-2/TRBV6-3; CDR3nt: TGTGCCAGCAGGTGGGGGCCCGGGGAGCTGTTTTTT; CDR3aa: CASRWGPGELFF
abundance: -; d_gene: -; j_gene: TRBJ2-2; v_gene: TRBV10-3; CDR3nt: TGTGCCATCAGTAAGAACACCGGGGAGCTGTTTTTT; CDR3aa: CAISKNTGELFF
abundance: -; d_gene: -; j_gene: TRBJ2-1; v_gene: TRBV20-1; CDR3nt: TGCAGTGCTAGGAGGAACGGAAGATCCTACAATGAGCAGTTCTTC; CDR3aa: CSARRNGRSYNEQFF
abundance: few; d_gene: TRBD1; j_gene: TRBJ1-2; v_gene: TRBV7-2; CDR3nt: TGTGCCAGCAGCATTCCGACAGGGAGGGACGGCTACACCTTC; CDR3aa: CASSIPTGRDGYTF
abundance: -; d_gene: TRBD1; j_gene: TRBJ2-5; v_gene: TRBV5-1; CDR3nt: TGCGCCAGCAGCTTGATGGGACAGATAGGAGAGACCCAGTACTTC; CDR3aa: CASSLMGQIGETQYF
abundance: -; d_gene: TRBD1; j_gene: TRBJ2-7; v_gene: TRBV25-1; CDR3nt: TGTGCCAGCAGTGACCACTCCGGGACAGACCTCTACGAGCAGTACTTC; CDR3aa: CASSDHSGTDLYEQYF
abundance: few; d_gene: -; j_gene: TRBJ2-5; v_gene: TRBV5-1; CDR3nt: TGCGCCAGCAGCTTCGAGGTTTCGGAGACCCAGTACTTC; CDR3aa: CASSFEVSETQYF
abundance: -; d_gene: -; j_gene: TRBJ2-7; v_gene: TRBV7-2; CDR3nt: TGTCCCGGGGGTGTGAAGTACTTC; CDR3aa: CPGGVKYF
abundance: -; d_gene: -; j_gene: TRBJ2-1; v_gene: TRBV12-1; CDR3nt: TGTGCCAGCACCATCCACGGACTATTTGGGGGTAGGGGTGAGCAGTTCTTC; CDR3aa: CASTIHGLFGGRGEQFF
abundance: -; d_gene: TRBD2; j_gene: TRBJ2-3; v_gene: TRBV11-2; CDR3nt: TGTGCCAGCGACCCGACTAGCGGGCGCACAGATACGCAGTATTTT; CDR3aa: CASDPTSGRTDTQYF
abundance: few; d_gene: -; j_gene: TRBJ2-2; v_gene: TRBV5-5; CDR3nt: TGTGCCAGCAGCTTGTTAGGCGGTGTCACCGGGGAGCTGTTTTTT; CDR3aa: CASSLLGGVTGELFF
abundance: few; d_gene: TRBD1; j_gene: TRBJ2-6; v_gene: TRBV5-1; CDR3nt: TGCGCCAGCAGCGGAAATCTACAGGGGGGTCTCTCTGGGGCCAACGTCCTGACTTTC; CDR3aa: CASSGNLQGGLSGANVLTF
abundance: many; d_gene: -; j_gene: TRBJ2-2; v_gene: TRBV4-2; CDR3nt: TGTGCCAGCAGCCCGGAGATAAACACCGGGGAGCTGTTTTTT; CDR3aa: CASSPEINTGELFF
abundance: -; d_gene: -; j_gene: TRBJ2-3; v_gene: TRBV7-2; CDR3nt: TGTGCCAGCAGCTTAAATAGCCGGAGGGGGTTAGATACGCAGTATTTT; CDR3aa: CASSLNSRRGLDTQYF
abundance: few; d_gene: -; j_gene: TRBJ1-1; v_gene: TRBV3-1; CDR3nt: TGTGCCAGCAGCCAGGGAAGCCCGAAAGAAGCTTTCTTT; CDR3aa: CASSQGSPKEAFF
abundance: -; d_gene: TRBD2; j_gene: TRBJ2-2; v_gene: TRBV4-1; CDR3nt: TGCGCCAGCAGCCCACTTCCTAGCGGGGGGTCCCTAGTCGGGGAGCTGTTTTTT; CDR3aa: CASSPLPSGGSLVGELFF
abundance: few; d_gene: -; j_gene: TRBJ2-7; v_gene: TRBV20-1; CDR3nt: TGCAGTGCTAGGAACGGAATTTACGAGCAGTACTTC; CDR3aa: CSARNGIYEQYF
abundance: -; d_gene: TRBD2; j_gene: TRBJ2-5; v_gene: TRBV12-3/TRBV12-4; CDR3nt: TGTGCCAGCGGTCTGGGGGGGGGTGGCCAAGAGACCCAGTACTTC; CDR3aa: CASGLGGGGQETQYF
abundance: many; d_gene: -; j_gene: TRBJ2-7; v_gene: TRBV14; CDR3nt: TGTGCCAGCAGTCAGCTCTCCTACGAGCAGTACTTC; CDR3aa: CASSQLSYEQYF
abundance: -; d_gene: -; j_gene: TRBJ2-1; v_gene: TRBV20-1; CDR3nt: TGCAGTGCTAGAGAGGCAACTAAAGGCTCCTACAATGAGCAGTTCTTC; CDR3aa: CSAREATKGSYNEQFF
abundance: few; d_gene: -; j_gene: TRBJ1-2; v_gene: TRBV5-1; CDR3nt: TGCGCCAGCAGCTTGTCGGGACGGGACGGCTACACCTTC; CDR3aa: CASSLSGRDGYTF
abundance: -; d_gene: TRBD2; j_gene: TRBJ2-3; v_gene: TRBV5-1; CDR3nt: TGCGCCAGCAGCTTGGTCCAGCGGGAGCTTACAGATACGCAGTATTTT; CDR3aa: CASSLVQRELTDTQYF
abundance: -; d_gene: -; j_gene: TRBJ2-7; v_gene: TRBV7-9; CDR3nt: TGTGCCAGCAGCCCGGAGACTAGAAGCTACGAGCAGTACTTC; CDR3aa: CASSPETRSYEQYF
abundance: -; d_gene: TRBD1; j_gene: TRBJ2-3; v_gene: TRBV10-2; CDR3nt: TGCGCCAGCAGTGCATCAGGGGACAGGGCATATACGCAGTATTTT; CDR3aa: CASSASGDRAYTQYF